The entry below gives a single T cell receptor (beta chain) sequence along with its context. Its antigen is unidentified. This specimen belongs to a study of shared clonotypes between healthy human individuals. Study observations and caveats: Generation of non-shared clonotypes was less probable than generation of clonotypes shared by all four donors.

The CDR3 has 14 residues. V was clipped by 1 base and J by 8 bases, with 14 bases between them. Germline-derived CDR1 and CDR2 are MGHRA and YSYEKL. In the authors' workflow: Filtering was not the same, since immunoSEQ gave junction-only sequences without quality scores. The data were produced by immunoSEQ multiplex PCR, yet TCRdb's version contains in-frame clones alone and is incomplete. V, J and clone size reflect that table, while D and trimming were determined from the DNA. Of 2 million to 3 million clones in the sample, more than 90% were seen once. The sample was naive CD4+ T cells sorted from blood. As to subset: CD45RA+ positively selected. The J gene is TRBJ1-2, the V gene TRBV4-1; no clear D gene. This TCR was recovered from a young man in good health. CDR3 sequence (DNA): TGCGCCAGCAGCCAAGTGTCGCCAGTAGGAGGCTACACCTTC. Translated, it gives CASSQVSPVGGYTF.